These 25 T cell receptor beta chains originate from one sample sequenced in a study of Graves' ophthalmopathy and Graves' hyperthyroidism. Amplifying from RNA transcripts, the study obtained TCR beta CDR3 regions. First-round RT-PCR with HTBI primers preceded a second-round multiplex PCR. TCRdb passed the multiplex PCR reads through MiXCR, listing each CDR3 protein once. Here the sample spans over a million distinct CDR3 sequences, less than 45% being singletons. The sequenced sample consisted of peripheral blood or thyroid tissue (not recorded which). Receptors were obtained from an adult man with Graves' hyperthyroidism.

The V gene is TRBV5-4, the J gene TRBJ2-2, with 8 bases aligning to TRBD1. J lost 3 bases, V lost 3 bases, and 7 bases had no gene match. The length of the CDR3 is 16 residues. Germline V CDR1 and CDR2: SGHNT, YYREEE (reference sequence). The CDR3 DNA reads as TGTGCCAGCAGCTGGGGGCAGGGGGCGTACACCGGGGAGCTGTTTTTT. As protein: CASSWGQGAYTGELFF.

This chain joins TRBV7-9 and TRBJ2-1, with TRBD1 identical over 7 bases. Losses at the gene ends were 6 bases for V and 1 base for J; bases not matched to a gene: 12. CDR3 length: 17 residues. CDR1 SEHNR and CDR2 FQNEAQ come from the germline V gene (reference sequence). CDR3 protein: CASRHNEQGSSYNEQFF. CDR3 in DNA: TGTGCCAGCAGACACAATGAACAGGGGTCGTCCTACAATGAGCAGTTCTTC.

The V and J genes are TRBV6-5 and TRBJ2-5; the match to TRBD1 covers 7 bases. Germline V gene lookup returns CDR1 MNHEY and CDR2 SVGAGI. The CDR3 is 15 residues long. V shed 1 base and J 3 bases; nucleotides not matched to a gene: 5. The chain's CDR3 is CASSYWGQSEETQYF. In DNA form, the CDR3 reads TGTGCCAGCAGTTACTGGGGACAGTCAGAAGAGACCCAGTACTTC.

This clonotype was observed at least ten times. This chain uses TRBV7-2 with TRBJ2-2; 11 bases are shared with TRBD2. Germline-derived CDR1 and CDR2 are SGHTA and FQGNSA. The V gene end was trimmed by 2 bases and the J gene end by 1 base; junction bases not matched to a gene: 0. The CDR3 runs to 16 residues. DNA for the CDR3: TGTGCCAGCAGCTTAACTAGCGGGGGGAACACCGGGGAGCTGTTTTTT. It yields the protein CASSLTSGGNTGELFF.

This clonotype has ten or more counts. The chain joins TRBV11-2 to TRBJ2-2, with 8 bases identical to TRBD1. Germline V gives CDR1 SGHAT, CDR2 FQNNGV. The CDR3 totals 14 residues. Germline trimming cut 5 bases from V and 4 bases from J; bases unmatched to any gene: 3. CDR3 nucleotide sequence: TGTGCCAGCAGCGCCGACAGGGGCACCGGGGAGCTGTTTTTT. Protein: CASSADRGTGELFF.

This clonotype was found many times. This chain joins TRBV2 and TRBJ2-7; 8 bases agree with TRBD1. The V and J ends lost 7 bases and 6 bases, in that order; junction bases with no gene match: 11. The germline V gene encodes CDR1 SNHLY and CDR2 FYNNEI. This CDR3 contains 14 residues. CDR3 DNA: TGTGCCAGCACTACATGGCAGGGGGCATTCGAGCAGTACTTC. Its protein product is CASTTWQGAFEQYF.

The DNA of the CDR3 is TGCAGTGCTCAAGAAAACATTCCTCCCGGGGAGCCCCAGCATTTT. This sequence encodes CSAQENIPPGEPQHF. The rearrangement uses TRBV20-1 and TRBJ1-5, with D uncertain. The V end was cut by 5 bases, the J end by 8 bases, with 22 bases between. The CDR3 is 15 residues long. In germline, CDR1 is DFQATT, CDR2 SNEGSKA (reference sequence).

At least ten counts were recorded for this clonotype. This chain connects TRBV6-5 to TRBJ2-5; 10 positions match TRBD2. The junction had 11 bases not matched to a gene; V was cut back by 8 bases and J by 5 bases. The CDR3 has 15 amino acids. Germline values: CDR1 MNHEY, CDR2 SVGAGI. The CDR3 sequence is CASAPWSGRDETQYF. CDR3 coding DNA: TGTGCCAGCGCACCCTGGAGCGGGAGGGACGAGACCCAGTACTTC.

The V gene is TRBV27, the J gene TRBJ1-6, with D perhaps TRBD1 (5 bases). The CDR3 loop spans 15 amino acids. Germline V lookup: CDR1 MNHEY, CDR2 SMNVEV (reference sequence). The germline V and J ends were trimmed by 0 bases and 10 bases, with 13 bases remaining between them. CDR3 in DNA: TGTGCCAGCAGTTTATCCACAGGATATGGATCACCCCTCCACTTT. This gives the protein CASSLSTGYGSPLHF.

To note about this clonotype: The junction and the germline gene differ at one end; a read error may be behind it. V and J are TRBV7-4 and TRBJ1-2; D is uncertain. The CDR3 is 12 residues long. The germline V gene encodes CDR1 SGHVT and CDR2 SQSDAQ. The CDR3 nucleotides are TGTGCCAGCAGCGTAGCACCCTATGGCTACACCTTC. It is translated as CASSVAPYGYTF. Variable domain in full (rest from reference TRBV7-4 and TRBJ1-2): GAGVSQSPRYKVAKRGRDVALRCDSISGHVTLYWYRQTLGQGSEVLTYSQSDAQRDKSGRPSGRFSAERPERSVSTLKIQRTEQGDSAVYLCASSVAPYGYTFGSGTRLTVV.

Notes on this clonotype: A read error may explain this, as a much larger clone is one base away. The chain couples TRBV5-1 to TRBJ2-5, with TRBD2 as a possible D gene (5 bases). Germline CDR1 reads SGHRS; CDR2 reads YFSETQ. This CDR3 is 13 amino acids long. CDR3 sequence (DNA): TGTACCAGCAGCTGGGAGTCCGGGGAGACCCAGTACTTC. Protein sequence: CTSSWESGETQYF.

This clonotype has a count of ten or more. The V call is TRBV6-5, the J call TRBJ1-5; 7 bases line up with TRBD1. Germline loops: CDR1 MNHEY, CDR2 SVGAGI. Trimming cost V 6 bases and J 2 bases; bases outside gene matches: 7. The CDR3 totals 15 residues. The CDR3 here is CASSPHRGGNQPQHF. CDR3 bases: TGTGCCAGCAGCCCCCACAGGGGTGGCAATCAGCCCCAGCATTTT.

The CDR3 here is CASSGSQGTYEQYF. The CDR3 coding sequence is TGTGCCAGCAGTGGTAGCCAGGGGACCTACGAGCAGTACTTC. This chain joins TRBV2 and TRBJ2-7; D is possibly TRBD1 (6 bases). The V end lost 4 bases, the J end lost 2 bases, and 12 bases lay between the germline ends. Germline V gene data show CDR1 as SNHLY and CDR2 as FYNNEI. This CDR3 has 14 residues.

This clonotype showed up just a few times. The J gene is TRBJ1-1, the V gene TRBV9, with no clear D. This CDR3 comprises 16 residues. Deletions cut 7 bases from V and 3 bases from J, with 22 bases between. Germline V CDR1 and CDR2: SGDLS, YYNGEE. The CDR3 sequence: CASSPSGAGFDTEAFF. The CDR3 DNA is TGTGCCAGCTCACCAAGTGGCGCGGGGTTCGACACTGAAGCTTTCTTT.

This clonotype has a handful of counts. The chain employs TRBV19 and TRBJ2-5; maybe TRBD1 (6 bases). Between the trimmed V and J ends, which lost 1 base and 1 base, there was a span of 10 bases. The CDR3 length is 15 residues. In germline, CDR1 is LNHDA, CDR2 SQIVND (reference sequence). CDR3 amino acids: CASSIGGTLQETQYF. The CDR3 bases are TGTGCCAGTAGTATAGGGGGGACACTCCAAGAGACCCAGTACTTC.

At least ten counts were recorded for this clonotype. The chain links TRBV19 to TRBJ2-7, with TRBD1 identical over 9 bases. After removal of 8 bases from V and 2 bases from J, the junction contained 4 bases not matched to a gene. Germline V lookup: CDR1 LNHDA, CDR2 SQIVND (reference sequence). The CDR3 totals 13 residues. CDR3 DNA sequence: TGTGCCAGTTCTAGGACAGGGGCCTACGAGCAGTACTTC. Translation: CASSRTGAYEQYF.

The gene calls are TRBV7-2 and TRBJ2-2, with a tentative D call TRBD2 (6 bases). Trimming shortened V by 3 bases and J by 5 bases, and 19 bases separated the two germline ends. Per the germline V gene, CDR1 is SGHTA and CDR2 is FQGNSA. The CDR3 covers 17 residues. CDR3 DNA: TGTGCCAGCAGCTTCGGGACTGAGCTTGTTAGGACCGGGGAGCTGTTTTTT. This encodes CASSFGTELVRTGELFF.

Notes on this clonotype: A much larger clone lies a single base off, so this may be a read error. The CDR3 nucleotides read TGTGCCAGTAGTATTAGCCCCGGAGCCTTCATGAGCACTGAAGCTTTCTTT. Translating it yields CASSISPGAFMSTEAFF. The chain combines TRBV19 with TRBJ1-1; D is undetermined. Germline CDR1 LNHDA, CDR2 SQIVND (reference sequence). This CDR3 region has 17 residues. Trimming cost V 3 bases and J 4 bases, with 21 bases left between them. The variable domain in full, with the rest retrieved from reference TRBV19 and TRBJ1-1, is DGGITQSPKYLFRKEGQNVTLSCEQNLNHDAMYWYRQDPGQGLRLIYYSQIVNDFQKGDIAEGYSVSREKKESFPLTVTSAQKNPTAFYLCASSISPGAFMSTEAFFGQGTRLTVV.

The J gene is TRBJ2-7, the V gene TRBV15; the D is unclear. From germline, CDR1 is LNHNV and CDR2 YYDKDF (reference sequence). This CDR3 spans 17 amino acids. V lost 0 bases and J 6 bases, leaving 21 bases between the germline ends. This chain's CDR3 is CATSRDLKVSPSAEQYF. The CDR3 coding sequence is TGTGCCACCAGCAGAGATCTTAAGGTCTCCCCCTCGGCCGAGCAGTACTTC. Together with reference TRBV15 and TRBJ2-7, the CDR3 gives the full variable domain: DAMVIQNPRYQVTQFGKPVTLSCSQTLNHNVMYWYQQKSSQAPKLLFHYYDKDFNNEADTPDNFQSRRPNTSFCFLDIRSPGLGDTAMYLCATSRDLKVSPSAEQYFGPGTRLTVT.

The chain carries TRBV2 and TRBJ2-7; tentative D call: TRBD2 (6 bases). This CDR3 has 15 amino acids. CDR1 and CDR2 from the germline V gene are SNHLY and FYNNEI. V shed 7 bases and J shed 3 bases, with 19 bases lying between them. CDR3 sequence: CASTPNLISGYEQYF. The CDR3 coding sequence is TGTGCCAGCACCCCAAACTTAATTAGCGGCTACGAGCAGTACTTC.

This clonotype was seen only a few times. J is TRBJ2-2 and V is TRBV7-3; no clear D gene. CDR1 SGHTA and CDR2 FQGTGA come from the germline V gene. The CDR3 spans 15 residues. Trimming took 0 bases from V and 7 from J, leaving 12 bases between them. The CDR3 DNA reads TGTGCCAGCAGCTTAACGGCAGAAGTCCGCGGGGAGCTGTTTTTT. This sequence encodes CASSLTAEVRGELFF.

This clonotype was observed at least ten times. V usage is TRBV5-4 and J usage is TRBJ1-1, with no clear D. With 4 bases removed from V and 1 base from J, the gap between germline ends came to 14 bases. CDR3 length: 15 residues. Germline V lookup: CDR1 SGHNT, CDR2 YYREEE (reference sequence). Here the CDR3 DNA reads TGTGCCAGCAGCCCGACCCGGTCTGGGAACACTGAAGCTTTCTTT. The encoded protein is CASSPTRSGNTEAFF. Complete variable domain (other parts from reference TRBV5-4 and TRBJ1-1): ETGVTQSPTHLIKTRGQQVTLRCSSQSGHNTVSWYQQALGQGPQFIFQYYREEENGRGNFPPRFSGLQFPNYSSELNVNALELDDSALYLCASSPTRSGNTEAFFGQGTRLTVV.

The chain uses TRBV4-3 and TRBJ1-2; 10 bases fit TRBD1. This CDR3 region has 15 residues. V was pared by 5 bases and J by 3 bases, with 6 bases of the junction left unmatched. Germline assignment: CDR1 LGHNA and CDR2 YSLEER. CDR3 sequence: CASSTLDRGDYGYTF. The DNA of the CDR3 is TGCGCCAGCAGCACCCTGGACAGGGGGGACTATGGCTACACCTTC.

There are many counts of this clonotype. V and J are TRBV25-1 and TRBJ1-1; no definite D call. V lost 7 bases, J lost 2 bases, and 8 bases lay in between. Germline CDR1 is MGHDK and CDR2 is SYGVNS. The CDR3 is 12 amino acids. CDR3 loop: CASTPGNTEAFF. DNA for the CDR3: TGTGCCAGCACCCCGGGTAACACTGAAGCTTTCTTT.

This clonotype was counted at least ten times. V is TRBV29-1 and J is TRBJ2-5; the D gene is possibly TRBD1 (5 bases). Germline V CDR1 and CDR2: SQVTM, ANQGSEA. This CDR3 has 13 amino acids. Trimming cost V 6 bases and J 1 base, with 12 bases left between them. The CDR3 DNA is TGCAGCGTGGCCAGGGCTGCCCAAGAGACCCAGTACTTC. It codes for CSVARAAQETQYF.